Listed here are 12 T cell receptor beta chains from one sample, sequenced in a study of shared clonotypes between healthy human individuals. Repertoires were generated with immunoSEQ multiplex PCR, while TCRdb's copy carries only in-frame clones and drops some. The top ten hold under 0.8% of the sample, which has around 1.1 million clones, 75% to 80% seen once. The sequencing sample was made of memory CD4+ T cells from PBMCs. Subset in this sample: CD45RA-negative fraction. These receptors were collected from a man younger than 30 in good health. Some clones in this sample may be carry-over from other donors' samples.

The table lists this clone with a count of one. Other nucleotide sequences from this sample produce the same CDR3. The CDR3 DNA sequence: TGTGCCAGCAGTTGGGGGCCCGGGACTAGCGGTTCATACAATGAGCAGTTCTTC. This encodes CASSWGPGTSGSYNEQFF. This chain links TRBV5-4 with TRBJ2-1, with TRBD2 matching over 11 bases. V trimming: 5 bases; J trimming: 4 bases; junction bases outside the gene matches: 14. This CDR3 contains 18 residues. In germline, CDR1 is SGHNT, CDR2 YYREEE (reference sequence).

The chain couples TRBV5-1 to TRBJ1-1, with D unresolved. Trimming stripped 0 bases from V and 7 bases from J, with 10 bases between. From germline, CDR1 is SGHRS and CDR2 YFSETQ. CDR3 length: 13 residues. The CDR3, as DNA: TGCGCCAGCAGCTTGGCCGGCGGGGATGAAGCTTTCTTT. Its protein is CASSLAGGDEAFF.

The chain carries TRBV7-2 and TRBJ2-1, with 9 bases lining up with TRBD2. The CDR3 is 16 amino acids. After removal of 5 bases from V and 4 bases from J, the junction contained 9 bases not matched to a gene. The germline V gene encodes CDR1 SGHTA and CDR2 FQGNSA. CDR3 nucleotide sequence: TGTGCCAGCAGCCCTAGTAGCGGGAGAGGTTACAATGAGCAGTTCTTC. As protein: CASSPSSGRGYNEQFF.

J is TRBJ2-4 and V is TRBV6-5; 9 bases map to TRBD1. CDR3 length: 15 residues. Trimming removed 4 bases from V and 5 bases from J; junction bases left unmatched: 6. Germline CDR1 reads MNHEY; CDR2 reads SVGAGI. The CDR3 is CASSWDRAGENIQYF. CDR3 DNA sequence: TGTGCCAGCAGTTGGGACAGGGCGGGCGAAAACATTCAGTACTTC.

This clone appeared a few times. The chain recombines TRBV7-9 with TRBJ2-1, with 11 bases matching TRBD2. The CDR3 loop spans 16 amino acids. Germline CDR1 SEHNR, CDR2 FQNEAQ (reference sequence). The V gene end was trimmed by 6 bases and the J gene end by 9 bases; junction bases not matched to a gene: 13. For the CDR3, the DNA is TGTGCCAGCAGACCCCCGACTAGCGGGACGGCGGCTGAGCAGTTCTTC. This encodes CASRPPTSGTAAEQFF. The full variable domain, rest sourced from reference TRBV7-9 and TRBJ2-1, is DTGVSQNPRHKITKRGQNVTFRCDPISEHNRLYWYRQTLGQGPEFLTYFQNEAQLEKSRLLSDRFSAERPKGSFSTLEIQRTEQGDSAMYLCASRPPTSGTAAEQFFGPGTRLTVL.

The rearrangement joins TRBV30 to TRBJ2-3, with D perhaps TRBD1 (6 bases). Trimming shortened V by 2 bases and J by 1 base, and 10 bases separated the two germline ends. The CDR3 totals 14 residues. Germline-derived CDR1 and CDR2 are GTSNPN and SVGIG (reference sequence). The CDR3 protein is CAWSIQGGTDTQYF. The CDR3 coding sequence is TGTGCCTGGAGTATACAGGGTGGCACAGATACGCAGTATTTT.

This CDR3 is CASSSGPSRETQYF. CDR3 DNA sequence: TGTGCCAGCAGCTCCGGTCCTAGCCGAGAGACCCAGTACTTC. V and J are TRBV7-3 and TRBJ2-5, with D perhaps TRBD2 (5 bases). This CDR3 is 14 amino acids long. V dropped 4 bases and J dropped 4 bases, with 13 bases sitting between them. The germline V gene encodes CDR1 SGHTA and CDR2 FQGTGA.

In this sample, this clone turned up a few times. This rearrangement joins TRBV9 to TRBJ2-2; D call uncertain. Germline CDR1 reads SGDLS; CDR2 reads YYNGEE. CDR3 length: 15 amino acids. The ends were cut back, 2 bases at V and 0 bases at J, with 8 bases in the middle. The CDR3 DNA sequence: TGTGCCAGCAGCGTTGCGTCTTCGAACACCGGGGAGCTGTTTTTT. Translating gives CASSVASSNTGELFF. Based on the CDR3 plus reference TRBV9 and TRBJ2-2, the full variable domain is DSGVTQTPKHLITATGQRVTLRCSPRSGDLSVYWYQQSLDQGLQFLIQYYNGEERAKGNILERFSAQQFPDLHSELNLSSLELGDSALYFCASSVASSNTGELFFGEGSRLTVL.

V gene TRBV18 combines with J gene TRBJ1-1; D might be TRBD1 (5 bases). This CDR3 contains 16 residues. Between the trimmed V and J ends, which lost 6 bases and 1 base, there was a span of 18 bases. Germline V gives CDR1 KGHSH, CDR2 LQKENI. Here the CDR3 reads CASSVRDLLSNTEAFF. The DNA for the CDR3 is TGTGCCAGCTCGGTTAGGGACCTCCTATCGAACACTGAAGCTTTCTTT.

A note on this clone: This specimen includes other DNA sequences encoding the same CDR3. The chain carries TRBV7-3 and TRBJ2-2, with 11 bases lining up with TRBD1. The CDR3 runs to 15 residues. Germline V gene sequence: CDR1 SGHTA, CDR2 FQGTGA. Trimming at V came to 5 bases and at J to 4 bases, leaving 3 bases not matched to a gene. The CDR3 reads CASSPGTGGTGELFF. DNA for the CDR3: TGTGCCAGCAGCCCGGGGACAGGGGGCACCGGGGAGCTGTTTTTT. The variable domain in full, with the rest retrieved from reference TRBV7-3 and TRBJ2-2, is GAGVSQTPSNKVTEKGKYVELRCDPISGHTALYWYRQSLGQGPEFLIYFQGTGAADDSGLPNDRFFAVRPEGSVSTLKIQRTERGDSAVYLCASSPGTGGTGELFFGEGSRLTVL.

This chain uses TRBV4-3 with TRBJ2-3; no clear D gene. Germline assignment: CDR1 LGHNA and CDR2 YSLEER. Trimming took 0 bases from V and 4 from J, leaving 8 bases between them. This CDR3 comprises 14 residues. CDR3 in DNA: TGCGCCAGCAGCCAAGATCATCGGGCAGATACGCAGTATTTT. This translates into CASSQDHRADTQYF.

V usage is TRBV9 and J usage is TRBJ1-1, with D perhaps matching TRBD1 (6 bases). Trimming removed 3 bases from V and 4 bases from J, with 13 bases in between. This CDR3 contains 14 residues. From germline, CDR1 is SGDLS and CDR2 YYNGEE. CDR3 sequence (DNA): TGTGCCAGCAGCGCAGTACAGGGAACCACTGAAGCTTTCTTT. Encoded protein: CASSAVQGTTEAFF. The full variable domain, in which reference TRBV9 and TRBJ1-1 provide the parts outside the CDR3, is DSGVTQTPKHLITATGQRVTLRCSPRSGDLSVYWYQQSLDQGLQFLIQYYNGEERAKGNILERFSAQQFPDLHSELNLSSLELGDSALYFCASSAVQGTTEAFFGQGTRLTVV.